The 5 T cell receptor beta chains in this list originate from one sample, sequenced in a study of T cell therapy after organ transplantation (dated by TCRdb to the late 2010s). The antigens for these receptors are not known. The time point label, read with the paper, signifies: 20-29 weeks after completion of therapy. Libraries were built with the immunoSEQ multiplex PCR assay. The clones in this table, taken by TCRdb from immuneACCESS, are in-frame only. Not every clone is retained; where verified, under half of the shortfall comes from an unresolved V gene, and the cause of the rest is unknown. The sample data list fewer than 25,000 clones, and about 83% of these were observed just once. The top ten hold less than 40% of the sample. Sequenced here: CD8+ T cells from blood, sampled after autologous CMV-specific T cell therapy. The receptors were gathered from a human patient who had received a solid organ transplant and had CMV disease. After a transplant, not all T cells may be the patient's own; some may come from the graft donor.

This clone was picked up one time. The DNA for the CDR3 is TGTGCCAGCAGTGAGCGGAACCTGAGCAATCAGCCCCAGCATTTT. This translates into CASSERNLSNQPQHF. This chain connects TRBV6-1 to TRBJ1-5, with no clear D. The V gene lost 3 bases and the J gene lost 1 base, with 10 bases spanning the gap. The CDR3 covers 15 residues. Germline V gene sequence: CDR1 MNHNS, CDR2 SASEGT.

The chain recombines TRBV7-9 with TRBJ2-5; 7 bases match TRBD2. Germline V lookup: CDR1 SEHNR, CDR2 FQNEAQ (reference sequence). CDR3 size: 16 residues. V lost 4 bases, J lost 1 base, and 9 bases stayed unmatched. The CDR3 here is CASSSIRGEFQETQYF. In DNA, the CDR3 is TGTGCCAGCAGCTCGATCCGGGGGGAGTTCCAAGAGACCCAGTACTTC.

The V and J genes are TRBV5-4 and TRBJ2-3; tentatively, D is TRBD2 (7 bases). The V end was cut by 0 bases, the J end by 4 bases, with 15 bases between. Germline-derived CDR1 and CDR2 are SGHNT and YYREEE (reference sequence). The CDR3 loop spans 16 amino acids. CDR3 residues: CASSLAGGLGSDTQYF. The CDR3 region has the DNA TGTGCCAGCAGCTTGGCCGGGGGGCTAGGGTCAGATACGCAGTATTTT.

The rearrangement joins TRBV6-5 to TRBJ2-7, with TRBD2 matching 9 bases. This CDR3 contains 15 residues. Germline CDR1 reads MNHEY; CDR2 reads SVGAGI. V dropped 4 bases and J dropped 0; count of bases not matched to a gene: 4. CDR3 in amino acids: CASSFFSGSSYEQYF. CDR3 DNA: TGTGCCAGCAGTTTCTTTAGCGGGAGCTCCTACGAGCAGTACTTC.

The chain employs TRBV11-2 and TRBJ2-5; no clear D gene. Germline assignment: CDR1 SGHAT and CDR2 FQNNGV. This CDR3 spans 15 amino acids. The V gene lost 3 bases and the J gene lost 5 bases, with 16 bases spanning the gap. This CDR3 is CASSLAVPREETQYF. DNA of the CDR3: TGTGCCAGCAGCTTGGCGGTACCGAGAGAGGAGACCCAGTACTTC.